This T cell receptor (beta chain) was profiled in a study of OX40 agonist ivuxolimab in advanced cancers. Study-wide results and caveats: In general, CD8+ T cells held more expanded clones than CD4+ did, on average.

Concerning this clone itself: The antigen is undetermined.

The assay was immunoSEQ multiplex PCR, and TCRdb's table has in-frame clones only and misses some. The sample records tens of thousands of clones, 90% being singletons. The sequencing here drew on CD4+ or CD8+ T cells sorted from blood, taken in a trial of the OX40 agonist ivuxolimab. This clonotype originated in an adult with an advanced solid tumor such as melanoma, head and neck, liver or kidney cancer.

CDR3 protein: CASSNIGGQETQYF. CDR3 bases: TGTGCCAGCAGTAACATCGGGGGCCAAGAGACCCAGTACTTC. This chain uses TRBV6-1 with TRBJ2-5; TRBD2 might be the D (6 bases). The germline CDR1 and CDR2 sequences are MNHNS and SASEGT. This CDR3 is built from 14 residues. V lost 5 bases and J 1 base, leaving 11 bases between the germline ends.